One and the same sample provided the 20 T cell receptor beta chains below, sequenced in a study of T cell clonality in common variable immunodeficiency. TCRdb's copy holds only in-frame clones and misses some; the assay was immunoSEQ multiplex PCR. This sample has tens of thousands of clones, each found more than once. Sequencing was carried out using peripheral blood mononuclear cells. These receptors all come from a person aged 18-70 years in good health.

This clone has a count of ten or more. The read halts 3 residues ahead of the CDR3 end, with the missing end drawn from the germline J gene. The rearrangement joins TRBV20-1 to TRBJ2-7, with 13 bases fitting TRBD2. The CDR3 runs to 14 residues. Looked up from germline, CDR1 is DFQATT and CDR2 is SNEGSKA (reference sequence). The V gene end was trimmed by 7 bases and the J gene end by 3 bases; junction bases not matched to a gene: 6. CDR3 bases read: TGCAGTGTCCGGACTAGCGGGAGAGGCTACGAG. It codes for CSVRTSGRGYE. The complete CDR3 reads CSVRTSGRGYEQYF.

This clone was seen repeatedly, ten times or more. The CDR3 extends 3 residues past the end of the read, so its final part is completed from the germline J gene. The rearrangement uses TRBV7-9 and TRBJ2-7, with 7 nucleotides matching TRBD2. This CDR3 contains 14 residues. Unmatched junction bases numbered 7, after V lost 5 bases and J lost 3 bases. Germline assignment: CDR1 SEHNR and CDR2 FQNEAQ (reference sequence). The CDR3 bases that were read are TGTGCCAGCAGCAAAGTTCTAGCGGACTACGAG. Translating gives CASSKVLADYE. Given in full, the CDR3 is CASSKVLADYEQYF.

This clone was seen at least ten times. Read coverage stops 3 residues before the CDR3 terminus; the germline J gene supplies the remainder. This chain joins TRBV2 and TRBJ2-7; the D gene is possibly TRBD1 (5 bases). The germline V and J ends were trimmed by 6 bases and 4 bases, with 16 bases remaining between them. The germline V gene has CDR1 SNHLY and CDR2 FYNNEI. CDR3 size: 14 residues. CDR3 residues: CASSPTESLYEQYF. The CDR3 DNA, read in part, is TGTGCCAGCAGCCCGACAGAGAGCCTTTACGAG.

This clone has ten or more counts. The sequenced fragment ends 3 residues before the CDR3 boundary, so the rest is inferred from the germline J gene. The chain carries TRBV14 and TRBJ2-1, with D perhaps matching TRBD1 (6 bases). V lost 4 bases to trimming and J lost 2 bases, with 9 bases between them. CDR3 length equals 14 residues. The germline V gene encodes CDR1 SGHDN and CDR2 FVKESK. The CDR3 bases that were read are TGTGCCAGCAGCCCTTGGACAGCCTACAATGAG. Protein sequence: CASSPWTAYNE. The entire CDR3 reads CASSPWTAYNEQFF.

At least ten counts were recorded for this clone. From the germline J gene comes the end of the CDR3, since the read stops 3 residues before it. The chain carries TRBV19 and TRBJ2-3; 9 bases map to TRBD2. This CDR3 comprises 15 residues. The J segment lost 2 bases and the V segment lost 9 bases, leaving 9 bases of the junction unmatched. Germline V gene data show CDR1 as LNHDA and CDR2 as SQIVND (reference sequence). The CDR3: CASRLTSGSTDTQYF. CDR3 DNA, as far as it was read: TGTGCCAGCCGACTGACTAGCGGATCCACAGATACG.

This clone occurred many times. The read falls 3 residues short of the CDR3 end, and the missing part is taken from the germline J gene. The chain couples TRBV20-1 to TRBJ2-1, with 10 bases fitting TRBD2. V shed 0 bases, J shed 5 bases, and the junction held 4 bases outside the gene matches. The germline V gene has CDR1 DFQATT and CDR2 SNEGSKA (reference sequence). The CDR3 length is 15 residues. The part of the CDR3 DNA that was read is TGCAGTGCTAGAGATTTACTAGCGGGGAACAATGAG. It yields the protein CSARDLLAGNNE. The whole CDR3 is CSARDLLAGNNEQFF.

This clone has ten or more counts. Sequencing ends 3 residues short of the CDR3 end; the germline J gene provides the rest. V gene TRBV4-1 combines with J gene TRBJ2-7; D unresolved. This CDR3 comprises 11 residues. In germline, CDR1 is MGHRA, CDR2 YSYEKL. V lost 4 bases and J lost 4, with 5 bases in between. The chain's CDR3 is CASSPFYEQYF. The CDR3 DNA, read in part, is TGCGCCAGCAGCCCCTTTTACGAG.

This clone was counted many times. Coverage ceases 3 residues before the CDR3 finishes, and the germline J gene fills in the end. The chain links TRBV20-1 to TRBJ2-7; D is perhaps TRBD2 (5 bases). With 1 base removed from V and 0 bases from J, the gap between germline ends came to 13 bases. The CDR3 has 15 residues. Germline V gives CDR1 DFQATT, CDR2 SNEGSKA (reference sequence). The sequenced CDR3 bases are TGCAGTGCTAGAGCCCTTAGCGAGAGCTCCTACGAG. Translating it yields CSARALSESSYE. The CDR3 as a whole reads CSARALSESSYEQYF.

This clone has ten or more counts. CDR3 residues: CSARETGTGELFF. The sequenced CDR3 bases are TGCAGTGCTAGAGAGACAGGGACCGGGGAG. The chain couples TRBV20-1 to TRBJ2-2; TRBD1 matches at 7 bases. The read stops 3 residues short of the end of the CDR3; the missing end is completed from the germline J gene. This CDR3 contains 13 residues. Germline CDR1 DFQATT, CDR2 SNEGSKA (reference sequence). V was pared by 0 bases and J by 5 bases, with 0 bases of the junction left unmatched.

In this sample, this clone turned up many times. From the germline J gene comes the end of the CDR3, since the read stops 3 residues before it. The chain has TRBV30 and TRBJ1-2; tentative D call: TRBD1 (5 bases). V was trimmed by 3 bases and J by 0 bases, leaving 14 bases between them. Germline V gene sequence: CDR1 GTSNPN, CDR2 SVGIG (reference sequence). The length of the CDR3 is 15 residues. CDR3 bases read: TGTGCCTGGAGCGAGACAGCTACTTCTAACTATGGC. Its translation: CAWSETATSNYG. The whole CDR3 protein is CAWSETATSNYGYTF.

This clone came up many times. The sequence runs out 3 residues before the end of the CDR3; the remainder is reconstructed from the germline J gene. V is TRBV6-1 and J is TRBJ1-4, with D possibly TRBD1 on 6 matching bases. V was clipped by 2 bases and J by 0 bases, with 10 bases between them. The germline gives CDR1 MNHNS, CDR2 SASEGT. The CDR3 is 16 amino acids. The CDR3 protein is CASSEQGTATNEKLFF. The covered CDR3 bases are TGTGCCAGCAGTGAACAGGGGACCGCAACTAATGAAAAA.

This clone was counted many times. The missing CDR3 end, 3 residues past where the read stops, is filled in from the germline J gene. V is TRBV6-2 or TRBV6-3 and J is TRBJ2-2; TRBD2 aligns across 10 bases. With 2 bases clipped from V and 1 base from J, the junction kept 1 base outside the gene matches. This CDR3 comprises 16 residues. Germline V lookup: CDR1 MNHEY, CDR2 SVGEGT. The CDR3 reads CASSYPSGRNTGELFF. CDR3 bases read: TGTGCCAGCAGTTACCCTAGCGGGAGGAACACCGGGGAG.

This clone was recorded many times. The DNA ends 3 residues before the CDR3 does, and the rest of the CDR3 is filled in from the germline J gene. This sequence joins TRBV7-8 and TRBJ2-7; a possible D gene is TRBD1 (6 bases). V was trimmed by 1 base and J by 2 bases, leaving 15 bases between them. This CDR3 comprises 16 residues. Germline loops: CDR1 SGHVS, CDR2 FQNEAQ. The sequenced CDR3 bases are TGTGCCAGCAGCTTAGAAAGGACTCAGGGGACCTACGAG. Translated: CASSLERTQGTYE. The entire CDR3 protein is CASSLERTQGTYEQYF.

This clone was seen at least ten times. The sequence runs out 3 residues before the end of the CDR3; the remainder is reconstructed from the germline J gene. V is TRBV20-1 and J is TRBJ2-7; the match to TRBD2 covers 11 bases. Trimming cost V 1 base and J 1 base; bases outside gene matches: 3. The germline V gene has CDR1 DFQATT and CDR2 SNEGSKA (reference sequence). The CDR3 length is 15 residues. This CDR3 is CSARAGTSGSYEQYF. The covered CDR3 bases are TGCAGTGCTAGAGCCGGGACTAGCGGATCCTACGAG.

Of note for this clone: The read comes to an end 3 residues before the CDR3 does, leaving the germline J gene to fill in the end. This chain connects TRBV19 to TRBJ1-1, with D possibly being TRBD1 (5 bases). CDR3 length: 14 amino acids. The V and J ends lost 2 bases and 6 bases respectively, with 13 bases between them. CDR1 and CDR2 from the germline V gene are LNHDA and SQIVND (reference sequence). Incomplete CDR3 DNA: TGTGCCAGTAGTATACCCGAACCGGGGGCTGAA. Amino acids: CASSIPEPGAE. The full CDR3 sequence reads CASSIPEPGAEAFF. The complete variable domain, with remaining parts taken from reference TRBV19 and TRBJ1-1, reads DGGITQSPKYLFRKEGQNVTLSCEQNLNHDAMYWYRQDPGQGLRLIYYSQIVNDFQKGDIAEGYSVSREKKESFPLTVTSAQKNPTAFYLCASSIPEPGAEAFFGQGTRLTVV.

This clone was observed many times. The CDR3 is cut off 3 residues early in the read; its end comes from the germline J gene. This specimen includes other DNA sequences encoding the same CDR3. The chain joins TRBV7-3 to TRBJ1-2; 7 bases align to TRBD1. The CDR3 is 14 residues long. CDR1 SGHTA and CDR2 FQGTGA come from the germline V gene. V gave up 1 base and J gave up 7 bases; unmatched junction bases: 6. The part of the CDR3 DNA that was read is TGTGCCAGCAGCTTAAACCGACAGGGAAGTGGC. Protein product: CASSLNRQGSG. The CDR3, in full, reads CASSLNRQGSGYTF.

This clone appeared many times. The read stops 3 residues short of the end of the CDR3; the missing end is completed from the germline J gene. This chain joins TRBV30 and TRBJ2-7; 10 nucleotides line up with TRBD2. Germline CDR1 and CDR2: GTSNPN and SVGIG (reference sequence). Trimming cost V 3 bases and J 2 bases; bases outside gene matches: 4. This CDR3 has 14 amino acids. CDR3 bases read: TGTGCCTGGAGAGGACTAGCGGAAACCTACGAG. Translated: CAWRGLAETYE. The CDR3 reads in full as CAWRGLAETYEQYF.

This clone appeared many times. The CDR3 sequence is CASSGQLNTEAFF. The CDR3 bases that were read are TGTGCCAGTTCGGGACAGTTGAACACTGAA. The V and J genes are TRBV19 and TRBJ1-1; TRBD1 agrees at 7 bases. The read is 3 residues too short to cover the CDR3 end, so that end is filled in from the germline J gene. V lost 8 bases, J lost 0 bases, and 3 bases stayed unmatched. Looked up from germline, CDR1 is LNHDA and CDR2 is SQIVND (reference sequence). This CDR3 spans 13 amino acids.

This clone has a count of ten or more. The CDR3 spells CASSLGRLAGNEQYF. The sequenced CDR3 bases are TGTGCCAGCAGTTTAGGGCGCCTAGCGGGAAACGAG. The rearrangement links TRBV12-3 or TRBV12-4 to TRBJ2-7; 9 bases match TRBD2. The read ends 3 residues shy of where the CDR3 ends; the end is completed using the germline J gene. The CDR3 spans 15 residues. The V segment lost 1 base and the J segment 5 bases; nucleotides outside the gene matches: 6.

This clone came up many times. The read terminates 3 residues ahead of where the CDR3 ends, so the germline J gene completes it. The chain carries TRBV28 and TRBJ2-7; TRBD1 is a possible D gene (6 bases). Germline lookup yields CDR1 MDHEN and CDR2 SYDVKM. The V gene lost 1 base and the J gene lost 3 bases, with 10 bases spanning the gap. CDR3 size: 14 residues. The sequenced part of the CDR3 DNA is TGTGCCAGCAGTTTATCCCGGGACAACTACGAG. Amino acids: CASSLSRDNYE. From start to end, the CDR3 is CASSLSRDNYEQYF.